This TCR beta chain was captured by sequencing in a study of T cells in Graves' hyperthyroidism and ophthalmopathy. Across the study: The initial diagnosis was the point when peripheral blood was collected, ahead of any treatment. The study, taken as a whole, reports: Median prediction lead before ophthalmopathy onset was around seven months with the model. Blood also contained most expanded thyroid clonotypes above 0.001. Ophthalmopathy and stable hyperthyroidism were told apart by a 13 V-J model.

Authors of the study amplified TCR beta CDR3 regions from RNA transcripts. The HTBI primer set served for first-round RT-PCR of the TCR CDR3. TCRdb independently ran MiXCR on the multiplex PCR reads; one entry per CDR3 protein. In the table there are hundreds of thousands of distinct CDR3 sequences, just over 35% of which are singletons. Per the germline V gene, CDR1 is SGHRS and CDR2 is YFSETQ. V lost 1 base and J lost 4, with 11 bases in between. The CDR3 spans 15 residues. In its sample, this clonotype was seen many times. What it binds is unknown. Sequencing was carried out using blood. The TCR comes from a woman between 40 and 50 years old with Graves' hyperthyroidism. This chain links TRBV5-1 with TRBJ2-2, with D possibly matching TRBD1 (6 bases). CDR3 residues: CASSLRQVGTGELFF. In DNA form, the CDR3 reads TGCGCCAGCAGCTTGAGACAGGTCGGCACCGGGGAGCTGTTTTTT.